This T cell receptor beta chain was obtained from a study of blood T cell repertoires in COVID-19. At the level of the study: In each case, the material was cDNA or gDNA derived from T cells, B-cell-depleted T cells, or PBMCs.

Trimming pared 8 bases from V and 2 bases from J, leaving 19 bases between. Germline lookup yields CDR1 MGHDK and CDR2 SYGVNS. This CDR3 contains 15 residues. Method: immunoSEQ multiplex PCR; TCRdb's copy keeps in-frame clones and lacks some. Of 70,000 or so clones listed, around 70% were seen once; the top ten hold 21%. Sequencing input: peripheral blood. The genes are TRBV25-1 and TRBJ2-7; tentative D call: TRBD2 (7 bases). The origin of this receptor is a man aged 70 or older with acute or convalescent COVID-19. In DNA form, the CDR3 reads TGTGCCAGCGGGGGGGGGACAAGGAGGCCCTACGAGCAGTACTTC. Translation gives CASGGGTRRPYEQYF.